These T cell receptor beta chains were read from a single sample in a study of monozygotic twins with cystic fibrosis. TCRdb's table, derived via immunoSEQ multiplex PCR, lists solely in-frame clones and lacks some. The profile shows around 36,000 clones, around 65% of them singletons. The sample comprised blood. These receptors were collected from a girl aged 5 to 17 with cystic fibrosis. Each CDR3 is given with its conserved first and last residue. Each record gives: D gene, V gene, clone size, CDR3 length, J gene, CDR3 DNA, CDR3 protein. D genes are given only for firm matches. For some rows the clone size is stated as once, few or many, or as a class when expanded; others skip it.

d_call: .
v_call: TRBV4-1
clone_size: .
cdr3_length: 14
j_call: TRBJ2-1
cdr3_nt: TGCGCCAGCAGCCTCCGGAGCCACAACAATGAGCAGTTCTTC
cdr3_aa: CASSLRSHNNEQFF

d_call: .
v_call: TRBV5-1
clone_size: .
cdr3_length: 15
j_call: TRBJ1-4
cdr3_nt: TGCGCCAGCAGCACTCTACAGGGTACTAATGAAAAACTGTTTTTT
cdr3_aa: CASSTLQGTNEKLFF

d_call: .
v_call: TRBV5-1
clone_size: once
cdr3_length: 17
j_call: TRBJ1-2
cdr3_nt: TGCGCCAGCAGCTTGGACCCGGGTAGGGAAGGTGACTATGGCTACACCTTC
cdr3_aa: CASSLDPGREGDYGYTF

d_call: .
v_call: TRBV27
clone_size: .
cdr3_length: 15
j_call: TRBJ1-4
cdr3_nt: TGTGCCAGCAGTCCCTCCGGAGGGGACGATGAAAAACTGTTTTTT
cdr3_aa: CASSPSGGDDEKLFF

d_call: TRBD1
v_call: TRBV28
clone_size: .
cdr3_length: 15
j_call: TRBJ1-2
cdr3_nt: TGTGCCAGCAGTCGAACCGGGACAGTCAACTATGGCTACACCTTC
cdr3_aa: CASSRTGTVNYGYTF

d_call: TRBD2
v_call: TRBV7-7
clone_size: .
cdr3_length: 17
j_call: TRBJ2-5
cdr3_nt: TGTGCTAGCAGCCGGGGCGGCGGGAGGGCTTTCGGAGAGACCCAGTACTTC
cdr3_aa: CASSRGGGRAFGETQYF

d_call: .
v_call: TRBV4-2
clone_size: .
cdr3_length: 15
j_call: TRBJ2-4
cdr3_nt: TGTGCCAGCAGCTCCTCCCCTCTAGCCAAAAACATTCAGTACTTC
cdr3_aa: CASSSSPLAKNIQYF

d_call: TRBD2
v_call: TRBV9
clone_size: once
cdr3_length: 13
j_call: TRBJ2-7
cdr3_nt: TGTGCCAGCAGCGTCACTAGCGGGGGGGAGCAGTACTTC
cdr3_aa: CASSVTSGGEQYF

d_call: .
v_call: TRBV5-1
clone_size: .
cdr3_length: 16
j_call: TRBJ2-7
cdr3_nt: TGCGCCAGCAGCTCCCGGACGGAGGCCCCCTCCTACGAGCAGTACTTC
cdr3_aa: CASSSRTEAPSYEQYF

d_call: .
v_call: TRBV14
clone_size: few
cdr3_length: 12
j_call: TRBJ2-7
cdr3_nt: TGTGCCAGCAGCCAGGCATCCTACGAGCAGTACTTC
cdr3_aa: CASSQASYEQYF

d_call: .
v_call: TRBV6-5
clone_size: .
cdr3_length: 12
j_call: TRBJ2-1
cdr3_nt: TGTGCCAGCAGTTACTCTGGACATGAGCAGTTCTTC
cdr3_aa: CASSYSGHEQFF

d_call: .
v_call: TRBV7-2
clone_size: .
cdr3_length: 12
j_call: TRBJ2-5
cdr3_nt: TGTGCCAGCAGCCGCCCCCCAGAGACCCAGTACTTC
cdr3_aa: CASSRPPETQYF

d_call: TRBD2
v_call: TRBV9
clone_size: .
cdr3_length: 16
j_call: TRBJ2-3
cdr3_nt: TGTGCCAGCAGCGTCACTAGCGGGTACCTCACAGATACGCAGTATTTT
cdr3_aa: CASSVTSGYLTDTQYF

d_call: .
v_call: TRBV27
clone_size: once
cdr3_length: 15
j_call: TRBJ1-1
cdr3_nt: TGTGCCAGCAGTTTAGGAGGGCTTCTGAACACTGAAGCTTTCTTT
cdr3_aa: CASSLGGLLNTEAFF

d_call: TRBD1
v_call: TRBV7-8
clone_size: .
cdr3_length: 17
j_call: TRBJ1-2
cdr3_nt: TGTGCCAGCAGCTTAGTGTCAGGGGGCTTAGGTTTCTATGGCTACACCTTC
cdr3_aa: CASSLVSGGLGFYGYTF

d_call: .
v_call: TRBV7-9
clone_size: .
cdr3_length: 12
j_call: TRBJ1-1
cdr3_nt: TGTGCCAGCAGACCTGACAGTACTGAAGCTTTCTTT
cdr3_aa: CASRPDSTEAFF

d_call: TRBD2
v_call: TRBV7-2
clone_size: .
cdr3_length: 15
j_call: TRBJ2-3
cdr3_nt: TGTGCCAGCAGCCCAGCGGGCGGGAGGGCAGATACGCAGTATTTT
cdr3_aa: CASSPAGGRADTQYF

d_call: TRBD1
v_call: TRBV28
clone_size: .
cdr3_length: 15
j_call: TRBJ1-1
cdr3_nt: TGTGCCAGCAGTCCTGGACAGGCCGGTGTGAGTGAAGCTTTCTTT
cdr3_aa: CASSPGQAGVSEAFF

d_call: TRBD2
v_call: TRBV2
clone_size: .
cdr3_length: 16
j_call: TRBJ2-2
cdr3_nt: TGTGCCAGCAGTCTAGGTAGCGGGAGTATTTCCGGGGAGCTGTTTTTT
cdr3_aa: CASSLGSGSISGELFF

d_call: .
v_call: TRBV4-3
clone_size: .
cdr3_length: 16
j_call: TRBJ1-4
cdr3_nt: TGCGCCAGCAGCCAAGAAGGAGGGGGTATAAGGGAAAAACTGTTTTTT
cdr3_aa: CASSQEGGGIREKLFF